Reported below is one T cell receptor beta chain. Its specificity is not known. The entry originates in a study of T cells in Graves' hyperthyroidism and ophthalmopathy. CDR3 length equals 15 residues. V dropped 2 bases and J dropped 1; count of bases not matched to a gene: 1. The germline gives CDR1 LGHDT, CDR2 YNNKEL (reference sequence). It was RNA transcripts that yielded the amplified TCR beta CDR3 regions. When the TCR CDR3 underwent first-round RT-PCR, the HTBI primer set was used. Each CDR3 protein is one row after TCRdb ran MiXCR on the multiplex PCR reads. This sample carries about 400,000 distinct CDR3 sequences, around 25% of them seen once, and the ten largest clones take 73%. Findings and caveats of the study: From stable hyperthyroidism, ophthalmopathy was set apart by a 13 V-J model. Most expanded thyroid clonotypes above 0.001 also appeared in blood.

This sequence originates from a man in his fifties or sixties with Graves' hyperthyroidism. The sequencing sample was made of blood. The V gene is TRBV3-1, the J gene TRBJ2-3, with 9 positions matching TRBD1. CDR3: CASSQWTGGTDTQYF. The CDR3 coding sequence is TGTGCCAGCAGCCAATGGACAGGGGGCACAGATACGCAGTATTTT.